What follows are 21 T cell receptor beta chains derived from one specimen sequenced in a study of tissue T cells after allogeneic stem cell transplantation (dated by TCRdb to 2021 to 2024). The time point label, read with the paper, signifies: human tissue collected at research (rapid) autopsy. Library preparation was by the immunoSEQ multiplex PCR assay. The clones in this table, taken by TCRdb from immuneACCESS, are in-frame only. Not every clone is retained; where verified, under half of the shortfall comes from an unresolved V gene, and the cause of the rest is unknown. The sample table holds roughly 700 clones, of which around two thirds were seen once. The top ten constitute around 33% of the sample. Here the sequenced sample was bone marrow, taken at autopsy. The receptors were gathered from a female patient aged 18-49 years with steroid-refractory graft-versus-host disease after an allogeneic stem cell transplant. Following a transplant, some T cells may be graft donor cells, not patient cells.

The V and J genes are TRBV9 and TRBJ2-3; D gene ambiguous. The germline CDR1 and CDR2 sequences are SGDLS and YYNGEE. This CDR3 comprises 14 residues. With 0 bases removed from V and 2 bases from J, the gap between germline ends came to 7 bases. The CDR3 loop reads CASSVGGSTDTQYF. The CDR3 DNA follows: TGTGCCAGCAGCGTAGGAGGATCCACAGATACGCAGTATTTT.

This clone was found a few times. The V gene is TRBV6-5, the J gene TRBJ1-5, with D possibly being TRBD1 (5 bases). CDR3 size: 15 residues. Deletions cut 9 bases from V and 3 bases from J, with 18 bases between. Germline V gives CDR1 MNHEY, CDR2 SVGAGI. The CDR3 nucleotides are TGTGCCAGGGGGGTAGGTCGGGGATTCAATCAGCCCCAGCATTTT. It specifies CARGVGRGFNQPQHF.

The chain employs TRBV7-8 and TRBJ2-7, with 9 nucleotides matching TRBD2. In germline, CDR1 is SGHVS, CDR2 FQNEAQ. V shed 4 bases and J 3 bases; nucleotides not matched to a gene: 19. The CDR3 consists of 19 residues. As DNA, the CDR3 is TGTGCCAGCAGCTACCTTTACCGGCGCGGGGGGGAGCGTAGCTACGAGCAGTACTTC. Translated: CASSYLYRRGGERSYEQYF.

This clone showed up just a few times. The rearrangement uses TRBV27 and TRBJ2-7; D possibly corresponds to TRBD2 (7 bases). This CDR3 region has 13 residues. V was trimmed by 10 bases and J by 6 bases, leaving 19 bases between them. CDR1 and CDR2 (germline): MNHEY, SMNVEV (reference sequence). The CDR3 sequence is CATGGGGGSEQYF. The CDR3 DNA follows: TGTGCCACCGGGGGAGGGGGTGGGAGCGAGCAGTACTTC.

The CDR3 sequence: CASSLPGLSYEQYF. The CDR3 DNA reads TGCGCCAGCAGCTTGCCGGGACTGAGCTACGAGCAGTACTTC. V and J are TRBV5-1 and TRBJ2-7; possibly TRBD2 for D (6 bases). This CDR3 comprises 14 residues. Germline V gives CDR1 SGHRS, CDR2 YFSETQ. Deletions cut 1 base from V and 3 bases from J, with 11 bases between.

This clone is a singleton in its sample. The chain combines TRBV6-2 or TRBV6-3 with TRBJ2-5; TRBD1 aligns across 7 bases. V gave up 2 bases and J gave up 3 bases; unmatched junction bases: 3. The CDR3 runs to 14 residues. Germline CDR1 reads MNHEY; CDR2 reads SVGEGT. CDR3 loop: CASSYMDRKETQYF. Written as DNA, the CDR3 is TGTGCCAGCAGTTACATGGACAGGAAAGAGACCCAGTACTTC.

This chain links TRBV19 with TRBJ2-1, with 10 positions matching TRBD2. This CDR3 has 17 amino acids. The germline CDR1 and CDR2 sequences are LNHDA and SQIVND (reference sequence). The junction had 9 bases not matched to a gene; V was cut back by 3 bases and J by 4 bases. The DNA for the CDR3 is TGTGCCAGTAGTATCCTAACGAGCGGGAGGGGTTACAATGAGCAGTTCTTC. Protein product: CASSILTSGRGYNEQFF.

The genes are TRBV6-5 and TRBJ1-5; possible D gene TRBD1, 6 bases. CDR1 and CDR2 (germline): MNHEY, SVGAGI. There are 15 residues in the CDR3. V was shortened by 6 bases and J by 0 bases, with 12 bases between the two germline ends. This CDR3 reads CASSGDTFSNQPQHF. For the CDR3, the DNA is TGTGCCAGCAGCGGGGACACCTTTAGCAATCAGCCCCAGCATTTT.

The chain joins TRBV6-5 to TRBJ2-7; D not resolved. The CDR3 spans 13 residues. The germline CDR1 and CDR2 sequences are MNHEY and SVGAGI. Trimming removed 6 bases at V and 1 base at J, with 10 bases between. The CDR3 nucleotides are TGTGCCAGCAGCCTGGGCCCGTCCTACGAGCAGTACTTC. This translates into CASSLGPSYEQYF.

The chain is built from TRBV3-1 (or the pseudogene TRBV3-2) and TRBJ2-1, with unresolved D. This CDR3 region has 17 residues. V lost 5 bases, J lost 5 bases, and 22 bases lay in between. Germline CDR1 reads LGHDT; CDR2 reads YNNKEL (reference sequence). CDR3 residues: CASSLPRPISSDNEQFF. CDR3 coding DNA: TGTGCCAGCAGCTTGCCTCGTCCCATTTCTTCCGACAATGAGCAGTTCTTC.

The chain carries TRBV4-1 and TRBJ2-3, with 11 bases identical to TRBD2. There are 16 residues in the CDR3. The J segment lost 2 bases and the V segment lost 4 bases, leaving 5 bases of the junction unmatched. Looked up from germline, CDR1 is MGHRA and CDR2 is YSYEKL. CDR3 loop: CASSPSSGRVTDTQYF. CDR3 bases: TGCGCCAGCAGCCCCAGTAGCGGGAGGGTCACAGATACGCAGTATTTT.

This sequence joins TRBV7-6 and TRBJ2-7, with 7 positions matching TRBD1. There are 18 residues in the CDR3. The germline V gene has CDR1 SGHVS and CDR2 FNYEAQ. V shed 5 bases and J 0 bases; nucleotides not matched to a gene: 16. CDR3 sequence: CASSQWTGPEGSSYEQYF. The CDR3, as DNA: TGTGCCAGCAGCCAGTGGACAGGCCCTGAAGGGAGCTCCTACGAGCAGTACTTC.

This clone occurred a few times. This sequence joins TRBV11-1 and TRBJ2-3; D not resolved. The germline V and J ends were trimmed by 5 bases and 6 bases, with 6 bases remaining between them. The length of the CDR3 is 11 residues. Germline loops: CDR1 SGHAT, CDR2 FQDESV (reference sequence). CDR3 amino acids: CASSPTDTQYF. The CDR3 nucleotides are TGTGCCAGCAGCCCCACGGATACGCAGTATTTT.

V is TRBV27 and J is TRBJ2-7, with TRBD2 matching over 7 bases. Germline trimming cut 3 bases from V and 2 bases from J; bases unmatched to any gene: 7. The CDR3 is 15 amino acids. Germline CDR1 is MNHEY and CDR2 is SMNVEV (reference sequence). The CDR3 region is CASSLRLASTYEQYF. DNA of the CDR3: TGTGCCAGCAGTTTGCGACTAGCTTCTACCTACGAGCAGTACTTC.

The chain joins TRBV11-3 to TRBJ1-1; D is ambiguous. With 0 bases removed from V and 8 bases from J, the gap between germline ends came to 7 bases. Germline V lookup: CDR1 SGHNT, CDR2 YENEEA. The CDR3 is 12 residues long. The CDR3 sequence is CASSLEPGEAFF. The CDR3, as DNA: TGTGCCAGCAGCTTAGAGCCGGGAGAAGCTTTCTTT.

The gene calls are TRBV15 and TRBJ1-1; possibly TRBD1 for D (5 bases). Germline assignment: CDR1 LNHNV and CDR2 YYDKDF (reference sequence). The V and J ends lost 5 bases and 8 bases respectively, with 15 bases between them. The CDR3 is 13 residues long. The CDR3 bases are TGTGCCACCAGCGGGTGGGGGTTTAGGGAAGCTTTCTTT. Translation gives CATSGWGFREAFF.

This chain uses TRBV7-9 with TRBJ1-4; a possible D gene is TRBD1 (5 bases). With 3 bases removed from V and 8 bases from J, the gap between germline ends came to 13 bases. The germline gives CDR1 SEHNR, CDR2 FQNEAQ (reference sequence). The CDR3 is made up of 14 amino acids. CDR3 in amino acids: CASSFSGRGEKLFF. CDR3 DNA sequence: TGTGCCAGCAGCTTTTCGGGGAGGGGAGAAAAACTGTTTTTT.

The chain is built from TRBV2 and TRBJ2-7; no reliable D call. Germline CDR1 SNHLY, CDR2 FYNNEI. This CDR3 is built from 10 residues. Trimming cost V 4 bases and J 3 bases, with 1 base left between them. The CDR3 sequence is CASSVYEQYF. The CDR3 nucleotides read TGTGCCAGCAGTGTCTACGAGCAGTACTTC.

The chain joins TRBV5-1 to TRBJ1-1; TRBD1 matches 10 bases. This CDR3 contains 14 residues. Germline assignment: CDR1 SGHRS and CDR2 YFSETQ. The ends lost 2 bases at V and 4 bases at J; junction bases unmatched: 2. CDR3 sequence: CASSFRDRGTEAFF. The CDR3 nucleotides read TGCGCCAGCAGCTTCCGGGACAGGGGCACTGAAGCTTTCTTT. The whole variable domain, remainder taken from reference TRBV5-1 and TRBJ1-1, is KAGVTQTPRYLIKTRGQQVTLSCSPISGHRSVSWYQQTPGQGLQFLFEYFSETQRNKGNFPGRFSGRQFSNSRSEMNVSTLELGDSALYLCASSFRDRGTEAFFGQGTRLTVV.

V usage is TRBV7-8 and J usage is TRBJ2-7, with 12 bases fitting TRBD2. Germline CDR1 is SGHVS and CDR2 is FQNEAQ. With V trimmed by 5 bases and J by 2 bases, 4 bases remained unmatched. The CDR3 is 15 amino acids. CDR3 residues: CASSKGLAGTYEQYF. CDR3 DNA sequence: TGTGCCAGCAGCAAGGGACTAGCGGGCACCTACGAGCAGTACTTC.

This chain uses TRBV27 with TRBJ2-2; D might be TRBD2 (6 bases). Germline V lookup: CDR1 MNHEY, CDR2 SMNVEV (reference sequence). The CDR3 sequence is 15 residues long. Trimming shortened V by 3 bases and J by 4 bases, and 12 bases separated the two germline ends. The CDR3 loop reads CASSFGTSPTGELFF. In nucleotides, the CDR3 is TGTGCCAGCAGTTTTGGTACTAGCCCCACCGGGGAGCTGTTTTTT.